These T cell receptor beta chains were read from a single sample in a study of cytomegalovirus exposure and HLA in healthy donors. Using immunoSEQ multiplex PCR, the repertoire was profiled, and TCRdb retains in-frame clones only, with some absent. Of fewer than 250,000 clones in the sample, roughly 90% were seen once. Sequenced sample: PBMCs. All receptors come from a boy between 2 and 10 years old in good health and CMV-seronegative. The CDR3 runs from the conserved cysteine through the conserved F or W. A D gene is named only where the DNA matches it firmly. A clone size is listed for some rows: how often the clone was seen (once, few, many), or a class if it is expanded.

V	D	J	size	CDR3	DNA
TRBV6-1	TRBD1	TRBJ1-1	NA	CASGRQGPTEAFF	TGTGCCAGCGGCAGACAGGGACCCACTGAAGCTTTCTTT
TRBV28	NA	TRBJ2-7	NA	CASRGSGQTPYEQYF	TGTGCCAGCAGGGGGTCCGGACAAACTCCCTACGAGCAGTACTTC
TRBV30	NA	TRBJ1-5	NA	CAWSQGNENQPQHF	TGTGCCTGGAGTCAGGGTAACGAAAATCAGCCCCAGCATTTT
TRBV4-2	NA	TRBJ1-1	NA	CASSQAYRTEAFF	TGTGCCAGCAGCCAAGCTTACAGAACTGAAGCTTTCTTT
TRBV11-2	TRBD2	TRBJ2-5	NA	CASSLVGVAGGRETQYF	TGTGCCAGCAGCTTAGTGGGAGTGGCGGGAGGGCGAGAGACCCAGTACTTC
TRBV7-9	TRBD2	TRBJ2-1	NA	CASSSAASGSYNEQFF	TGTGCCAGCAGCTCGGCAGCTAGCGGTTCCTACAATGAGCAGTTCTTC
TRBV5-1	NA	TRBJ2-4	NA	CASSLSPQGAKNIQYF	TGCGCCAGCAGCTTGAGTCCCCAGGGGGCCAAAAACATTCAGTACTTC
TRBV6-6	TRBD1	TRBJ2-7	once	CASSYISGGPYEQYF	TGTGCCAGCAGTTACATCTCAGGGGGTCCCTACGAGCAGTACTTC
TRBV30	TRBD2	TRBJ2-3	NA	CAWSAIGTKRGADTQYF	TGTGCCTGGAGTGCCATCGGGACTAAGCGGGGGGCAGATACGCAGTATTTT
TRBV27	TRBD2	TRBJ2-2	NA	CASSLVPGLVRTGELFF	TGTGCCAGCAGTTTAGTACCGGGACTAGTTAGGACCGGGGAGCTGTTTTTT
TRBV30	TRBD1	TRBJ1-4	NA	CAWSGRTRRDRGEKLFF	TGTGCCTGGAGTGGGCGAACACGCCGGGACAGGGGGGAAAAACTGTTTTTT
TRBV4-2	TRBD1	TRBJ1-6	NA	CASSASGLTGASYNSPLHF	TGTGCCAGCAGCGCAAGCGGCCTAACAGGGGCCTCCTATAATTCACCCCTCCACTTT
TRBV28	TRBD1	TRBJ1-2	once	CASSSPGQGIYGYTF	TGTGCCAGCAGTTCCCCGGGACAGGGGATCTATGGCTACACCTTC
TRBV28	TRBD2	TRBJ2-6	NA	CASSWGLAGVNSGANVLTF	TGTGCCAGCAGTTGGGGACTAGCGGGGGTAAACTCTGGGGCCAACGTCCTGACTTTC
TRBV9	NA	TRBJ1-1	NA	CASSATARAEAFF	TGTGCCAGCAGCGCTACAGCCAGGGCTGAAGCTTTCTTT
TRBV6-5	NA	TRBJ2-7	NA	CASYDSSFDEQYF	TGTGCCAGCTACGACTCCAGCTTCGACGAGCAGTACTTC
TRBV29-1	TRBD2	TRBJ2-5	NA	CSVGTSGGTSETQYF	TGCAGCGTTGGGACTAGCGGGGGAACGTCAGAGACCCAGTACTTC
TRBV9	TRBD2	TRBJ2-2	NA	CASSVEASGGIGELFF	TGTGCCAGCAGCGTAGAAGCTAGCGGGGGGATCGGGGAGCTGTTTTTT
TRBV28	TRBD1	TRBJ2-5	once	CASRPPGQGARETQYF	TGTGCCAGCAGGCCTCCGGGACAGGGGGCGCGGGAGACCCAGTACTTC
TRBV28	NA	TRBJ2-7	NA	CASSSIYEQYF	TGTGCCAGCAGTTCAATTTACGAGCAGTACTTC
TRBV2	NA	TRBJ2-1	NA	CASSRSVRINNEQFF	TGTGCCAGCAGTAGGAGCGTTCGCATAAACAATGAGCAGTTCTTC
TRBV11-2	TRBD1	TRBJ2-7	once	CASSSHLWGDRGSEQYF	TGTGCCAGCAGCTCCCATCTATGGGGGGACAGGGGAAGCGAGCAGTACTTC
TRBV9	NA	TRBJ2-7	NA	CASSVSDFSYEQYF	TGTGCCAGCAGCGTATCTGACTTCTCCTACGAGCAGTACTTC
TRBV28	NA	TRBJ1-3	few	CASSPRKISSGNTIYF	TGTGCCAGCAGCCCCAGGAAAATCAGCTCTGGAAACACCATATATTTT
TRBV27	TRBD1	TRBJ2-7	NA	CASSLQGIGTGGYEQYF	TGTGCCAGCAGTTTACAAGGGATAGGGACAGGGGGCTACGAGCAGTACTTC
TRBV5-1	NA	TRBJ2-1	NA	CASSLVGLTDNEQFF	TGCGCCAGCAGCTTGGTAGGACTAACCGACAATGAGCAGTTCTTC
TRBV19	TRBD1	TRBJ1-1	NA	CASSGDRGRTEAFF	TGTGCCAGTAGTGGGGACAGGGGAAGGACTGAAGCTTTCTTT
TRBV28	TRBD2	TRBJ2-7	NA	CASTRAYRGASGRLVLESYEQYF	TGTGCCAGCACCCGGGCCTACCGGGGGGCTAGCGGGAGATTAGTCTTGGAGTCCTACGAGCAGTACTTC
TRBV2	NA	TRBJ1-1	few	CAGTIIGGTEAFF	TGTGCCGGCACCATAATCGGGGGCACTGAAGCTTTCTTT
TRBV10-1	TRBD1	TRBJ2-2	NA	CASSEGSGQYTGELFF	TGCGCCAGCAGTGAGGGGTCGGGACAGTACACCGGGGAGCTGTTTTTT
TRBV7-9	NA	TRBJ1-4	NA	CSSSSPANEKLFF	TGTTCCAGCAGCTCTCCGGCTAATGAAAAACTGTTTTTT
TRBV28	NA	TRBJ1-1	NA	CASSLGLMNTEAFF	TGTGCCAGCAGTTTAGGGCTAATGAACACTGAAGCTTTCTTT
TRBV19	NA	TRBJ2-3	NA	CASSLSVDTQYF	TGTGCCAGTAGTTTGTCGGTAGATACGCAGTATTTT